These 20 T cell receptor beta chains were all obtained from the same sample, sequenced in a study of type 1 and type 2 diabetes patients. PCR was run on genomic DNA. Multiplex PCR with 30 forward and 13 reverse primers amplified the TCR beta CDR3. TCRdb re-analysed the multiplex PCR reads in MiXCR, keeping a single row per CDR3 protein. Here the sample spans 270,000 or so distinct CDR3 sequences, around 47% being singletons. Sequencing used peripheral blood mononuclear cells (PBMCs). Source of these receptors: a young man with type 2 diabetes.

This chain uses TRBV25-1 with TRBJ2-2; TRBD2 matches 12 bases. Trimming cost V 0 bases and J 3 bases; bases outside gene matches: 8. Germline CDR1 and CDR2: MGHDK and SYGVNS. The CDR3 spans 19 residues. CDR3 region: CASSEYNLAGGRDTGELFF. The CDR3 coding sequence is TGTGCCAGCAGTGAATACAACCTAGCGGGGGGGCGGGACACCGGGGAGCTGTTTTTT.

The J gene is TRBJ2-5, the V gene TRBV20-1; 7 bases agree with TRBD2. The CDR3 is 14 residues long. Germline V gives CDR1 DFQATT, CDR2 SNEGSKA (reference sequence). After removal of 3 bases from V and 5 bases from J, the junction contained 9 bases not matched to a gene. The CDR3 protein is CSASLGGSGETQYF. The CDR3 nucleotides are TGCAGTGCTAGCTTGGGCGGGAGTGGTGAGACCCAGTACTTC.

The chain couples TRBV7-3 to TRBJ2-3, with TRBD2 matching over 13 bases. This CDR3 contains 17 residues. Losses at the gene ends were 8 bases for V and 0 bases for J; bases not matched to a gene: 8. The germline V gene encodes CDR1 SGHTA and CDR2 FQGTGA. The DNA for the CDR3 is TGTGCCAGCCTTTGGACTAGCGGGGGTGCTAGCACAGATACGCAGTATTTT. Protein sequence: CASLWTSGGASTDTQYF.

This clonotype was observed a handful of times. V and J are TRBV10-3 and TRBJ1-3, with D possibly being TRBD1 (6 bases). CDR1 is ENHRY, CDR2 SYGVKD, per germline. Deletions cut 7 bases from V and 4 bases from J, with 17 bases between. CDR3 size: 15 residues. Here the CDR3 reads CAIKAGDGFGNTIYF. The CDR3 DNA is TGTGCCATCAAGGCAGGGGATGGATTCGGAAACACCATATATTTT.

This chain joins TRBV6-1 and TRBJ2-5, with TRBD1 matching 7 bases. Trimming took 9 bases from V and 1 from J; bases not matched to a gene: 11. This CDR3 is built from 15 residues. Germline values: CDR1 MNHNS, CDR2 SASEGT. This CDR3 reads CARPSTGFIQETQYF. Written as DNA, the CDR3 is TGTGCCAGACCATCGACAGGGTTCATCCAAGAGACCCAGTACTTC.

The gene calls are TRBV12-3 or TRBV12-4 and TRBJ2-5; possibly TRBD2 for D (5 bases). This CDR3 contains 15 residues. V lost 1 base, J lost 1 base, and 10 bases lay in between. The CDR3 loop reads CASSLDGVSQETQYF. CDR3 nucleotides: TGTGCCAGCAGTTTAGACGGGGTAAGCCAAGAGACCCAGTACTTC.

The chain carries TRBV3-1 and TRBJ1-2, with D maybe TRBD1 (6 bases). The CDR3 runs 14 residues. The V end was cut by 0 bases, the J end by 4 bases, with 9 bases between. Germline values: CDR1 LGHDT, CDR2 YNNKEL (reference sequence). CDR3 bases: TGTGCCAGCAGCCAAGACGCAGGGGCCTATGGCTACACCTTC. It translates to CASSQDAGAYGYTF.

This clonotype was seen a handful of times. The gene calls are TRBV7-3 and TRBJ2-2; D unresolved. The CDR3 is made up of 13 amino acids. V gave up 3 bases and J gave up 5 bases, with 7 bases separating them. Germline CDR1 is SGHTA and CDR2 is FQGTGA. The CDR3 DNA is TGTGCCAGCAGCTTTGTAGGAACCGGGGAGCTGTTTTTT. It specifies CASSFVGTGELFF.

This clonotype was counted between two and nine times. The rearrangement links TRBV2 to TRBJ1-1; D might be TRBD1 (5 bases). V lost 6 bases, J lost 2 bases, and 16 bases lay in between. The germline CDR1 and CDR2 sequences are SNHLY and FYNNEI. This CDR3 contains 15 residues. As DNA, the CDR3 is TGTGCCAGCAGCGGGGGACGCCCTTCTAACACTGAAGCTTTCTTT. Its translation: CASSGGRPSNTEAFF.

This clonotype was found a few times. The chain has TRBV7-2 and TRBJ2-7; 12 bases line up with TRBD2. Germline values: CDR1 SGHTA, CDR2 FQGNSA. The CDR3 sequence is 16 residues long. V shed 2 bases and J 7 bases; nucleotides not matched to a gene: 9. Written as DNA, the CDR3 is TGTGCCAGCAGCTTATCCAGGACTAGCGGGGTTAGGGAGCAGTACTTC. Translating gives CASSLSRTSGVREQYF.

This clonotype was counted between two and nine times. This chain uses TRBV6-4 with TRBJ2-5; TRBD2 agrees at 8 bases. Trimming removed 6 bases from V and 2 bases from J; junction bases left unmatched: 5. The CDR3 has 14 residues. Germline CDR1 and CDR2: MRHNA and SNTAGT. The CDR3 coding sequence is TGTGCCAGCAGCCCCTCTAGCGGGCAAGAGACCCAGTACTTC. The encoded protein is CASSPSSGQETQYF.

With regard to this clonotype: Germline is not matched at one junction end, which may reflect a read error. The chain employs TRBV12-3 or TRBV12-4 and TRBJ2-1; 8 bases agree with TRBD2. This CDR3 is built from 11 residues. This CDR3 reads CASVLRGGILF. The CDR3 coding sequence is TGTGCCAGCGTCCTTCGGGGGGGTATTCTCTTC.

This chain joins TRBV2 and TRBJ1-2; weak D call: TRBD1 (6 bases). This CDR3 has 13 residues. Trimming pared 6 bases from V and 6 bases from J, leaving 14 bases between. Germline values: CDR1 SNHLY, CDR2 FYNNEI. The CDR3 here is CASRNTGLDGYTF. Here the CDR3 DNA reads TGTGCCAGCAGGAATACAGGGCTGGATGGCTACACCTTC.

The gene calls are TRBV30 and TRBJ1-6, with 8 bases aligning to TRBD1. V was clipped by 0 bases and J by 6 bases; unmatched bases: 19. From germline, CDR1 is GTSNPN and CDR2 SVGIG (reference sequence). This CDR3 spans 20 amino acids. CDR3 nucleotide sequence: TGTGCCTGGAGTGTACTACTGGCGACAAGGGGACAGGCTACTAATTCACCCCTCCACTTT. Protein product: CAWSVLLATRGQATNSPLHF. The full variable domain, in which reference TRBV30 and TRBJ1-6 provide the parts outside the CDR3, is SQTIHQWPATLVQPVGSPLSLECTVEGTSNPNLYWYRQAAGRGLQLLFYSVGIGQISSEVPQNLSASRPQDRQFILSSKKLLLSDSGFYLCAWSVLLATRGQATNSPLHFGNGTRLTVT.

The DNA of the CDR3 is TGCAGTGCACTCCGGGACAGCGAGGGATACGAGCAGTACTTC. Amino acids: CSALRDSEGYEQYF. The J gene is TRBJ2-7, the V gene TRBV20-1; 7 bases align to TRBD1. The V segment lost 6 bases and the J segment 4 bases; nucleotides outside the gene matches: 12. Germline V gene lookup returns CDR1 DFQATT and CDR2 SNEGSKA (reference sequence). There are 14 residues in the CDR3.

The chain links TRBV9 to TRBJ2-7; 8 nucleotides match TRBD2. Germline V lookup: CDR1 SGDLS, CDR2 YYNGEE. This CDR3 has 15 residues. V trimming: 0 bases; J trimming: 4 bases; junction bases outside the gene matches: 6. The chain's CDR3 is CASSVGAGATYEQYF. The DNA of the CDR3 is TGTGCCAGCAGCGTAGGAGCGGGAGCAACATACGAGCAGTACTTC.

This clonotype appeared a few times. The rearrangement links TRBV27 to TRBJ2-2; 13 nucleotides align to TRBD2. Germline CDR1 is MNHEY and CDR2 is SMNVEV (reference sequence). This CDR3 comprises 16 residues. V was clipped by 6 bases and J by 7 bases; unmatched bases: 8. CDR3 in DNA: TGTGCCAGCAGCGCAACTAGCGGGAGGGCCGGCGGGGAGCTGTTTTTT. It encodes CASSATSGRAGGELFF.

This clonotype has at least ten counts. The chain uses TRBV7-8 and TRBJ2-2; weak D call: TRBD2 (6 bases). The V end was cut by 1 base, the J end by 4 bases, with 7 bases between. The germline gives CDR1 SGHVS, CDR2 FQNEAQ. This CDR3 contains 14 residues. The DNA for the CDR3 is TGTGCCAGCAGCTTAGGGGGAGGCACCGGGGAGCTGTTTTTT. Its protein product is CASSLGGGTGELFF.

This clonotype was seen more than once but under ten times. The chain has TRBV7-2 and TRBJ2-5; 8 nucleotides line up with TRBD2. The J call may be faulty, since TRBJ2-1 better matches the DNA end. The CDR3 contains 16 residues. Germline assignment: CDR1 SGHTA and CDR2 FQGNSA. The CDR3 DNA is TGTGCCAGCAGCTTAGAATCTTTCGGGGGGGCCAATGAGCAGTTCTTC. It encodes CASSLESFGGANEQFF.

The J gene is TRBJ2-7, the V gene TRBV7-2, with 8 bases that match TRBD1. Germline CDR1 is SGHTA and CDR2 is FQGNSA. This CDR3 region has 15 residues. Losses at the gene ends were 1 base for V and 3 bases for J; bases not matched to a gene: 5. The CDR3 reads CASSLVDRGGYEQYF. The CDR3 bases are TGTGCCAGCAGCTTAGTCGACAGGGGCGGCTACGAGCAGTACTTC.